The 9 T cell receptor beta chains listed next were all sequenced from one sample in a study of shared clonotypes between healthy human individuals. Profiling relied on immunoSEQ multiplex PCR, and the TCRdb table lists in-frame clones only, not all of them. The sample has about 320,000 clones; roughly 84% are singletons. Input material: memory CD8+ T cells sorted from blood. Subset reported: CD45RO+ cells pooled with CCR7-negative TemRA cells. These receptors originate from a man aged 18 to 29 in good health.

V gene TRBV27 combines with J gene TRBJ2-2; 10 bases align to TRBD1. This CDR3 contains 17 residues. Trimming took 1 base from V and 5 from J; bases not matched to a gene: 7. Germline values: CDR1 MNHEY, CDR2 SMNVEV (reference sequence). This chain's CDR3 is CASSLLLGQGITGELFF. CDR3 bases: TGTGCCAGCAGTTTATTGCTGGGACAGGGGATAACCGGGGAGCTGTTTTTT.

The gene calls are TRBV7-9 and TRBJ2-7, with TRBD1 matching over 9 bases. Per germline, CDR1 SEHNR and CDR2 FQNEAQ (reference sequence). With V trimmed by 5 bases and J by 3 bases, 5 bases remained unmatched. CDR3 size: 14 residues. DNA for the CDR3: TGTGCCAGCAGCCTCCGGGACAGGGTCTACGAGCAGTACTTC. It yields the protein CASSLRDRVYEQYF.

This clone is termed medium-sized. The gene calls are TRBV10-1 and TRBJ2-3; 8 positions agree with TRBD1. CDR3 length: 17 amino acids. Germline trimming cut 7 bases from V and 0 bases from J; bases unmatched to any gene: 12. CDR1 and CDR2 (germline): WNHNN, SYGVQD (reference sequence). The CDR3 coding sequence is TGCGCCAGCAACCAGGGGGCACCTATCCCCAGCACAGATACGCAGTATTTT. This encodes CASNQGAPIPSTDTQYF.

The rearrangement links TRBV27 to TRBJ2-7; unclear D gene. CDR1 and CDR2 from the germline V gene are MNHEY and SMNVEV (reference sequence). The length of the CDR3 is 14 residues. V shed 0 bases and J shed 3 bases, with 9 bases lying between them. Written as DNA, the CDR3 is TGTGCCAGCAGTTTATCACTCTCGGGCTACGAGCAGTACTTC. Translated: CASSLSLSGYEQYF.

The chain combines TRBV5-1 with TRBJ2-7; 12 bases agree with TRBD2. V shed 0 bases, J shed 4 bases, and the junction held 5 bases outside the gene matches. CDR3 length: 16 amino acids. Germline CDR1 and CDR2: SGHRS and YFSETQ. CDR3 bases: TGCGCCAGCAGCTTGGGAGCTAGCGGGGGGGCGTACGAGCAGTACTTC. This translates into CASSLGASGGAYEQYF.

The chain links TRBV9 to TRBJ2-3; D is unclear. This CDR3 spans 11 amino acids. Trimming left V 3 bases short and J 6 bases short, with 5 bases between. Per the germline V gene, CDR1 is SGDLS and CDR2 is YYNGEE. In DNA form, the CDR3 reads TGTGCCAGCAGCGACTACGATACGCAGTATTTT. Translating it yields CASSDYDTQYF.

The chain couples TRBV5-5 to TRBJ1-2; D not resolved. Between the trimmed V and J ends, which lost 2 bases and 3 bases, there was a span of 11 bases. The CDR3 runs to 14 residues. Germline loops: CDR1 SGHKS, CDR2 YYEKEE (reference sequence). In DNA form, the CDR3 reads TGTGCCAGCAGCTTCGGATCCCTCGACTATGGCTACACCTTC. This encodes CASSFGSLDYGYTF.

About this clone itself: This likely reflects a read error, since a far larger clone is one base away. The sample holds other DNA sequences that translate to the same CDR3. V is TRBV11-2 and J is TRBJ2-7, with D perhaps matching TRBD1 (6 bases). Germline V gene lookup returns CDR1 SGHAT and CDR2 FQNNGV. The CDR3 has 13 amino acids. Trimming cost V 5 bases and J 1 base, with 9 bases left between them. The chain's CDR3 is CASSLGQSYEQYF. CDR3 DNA sequence: TGTGCCAGCAGCCTCGGACAGTCCTACGAGCAGTACTTC.

The chain recombines TRBV25-1 with TRBJ2-5; D is uncertain. The CDR3 sequence is 12 residues long. Germline CDR1 reads MGHDK; CDR2 reads SYGVNS. V was pared by 10 bases and J by 7 bases, with 16 bases between. CDR3 sequence (DNA): TGTGCCACCACCCCTAGGGATGGGACCCAGTACTTC. The encoded protein is CATTPRDGTQYF.